This T cell receptor (beta chain) appears in the sequencing data of a study of cytomegalovirus exposure and HLA in healthy donors. The overall study: Among the approximately 410 genotyped donors, approximately 81% were placed in the Caucasian-associated ancestry cluster.

Germline lookup yields CDR1 SGHDT and CDR2 YYEEEE. V lost 0 bases to trimming and J lost 4 bases, with 12 bases between them. The CDR3 consists of 15 residues. Whole-study results and caveats: In a later analysis, across HLA loci, associated TCR counts were highest for DRB1, lowest for HLA-C.

As concerns this clone: Antigen unknown.

Researchers ran the PCR with 60 Vbeta and 13 Jbeta primers. Some clones are missing from TCRdb's copy, which holds only in-frame ones; the method was immunoSEQ multiplex PCR. The listing records fewer than 85,000 clones. Each donor was healthy, and each was a bone marrow donor. The chain employs TRBV5-6 and TRBJ2-3, with a possible D match to TRBD1 (6 bases). This clonotype was obtained from a man between 25 and 39 years old in good health and CMV-seronegative. The sample comprised PBMCs. Here the CDR3 DNA reads TGTGCCAGCAGCTTGGGGACAGTTGGGTCAGATACGCAGTATTTT. It is translated as CASSLGTVGSDTQYF.